The entry that follows covers one T cell receptor (beta chain) sequence. At the DNA level, this CDR3 is encoded by other sequences in the same sample as well. This entry belongs to a study of blood T cell repertoires in COVID-19. For the study at large: The samples span acute and convalescent COVID-19 from the United States, Italy and Spain. The analysed material was cDNA or gDNA that came from T cells, B-cell-depleted T cells, or PBMCs.

Germline CDR1 and CDR2: SGDLS and YYNGEE. This CDR3 contains 15 residues. V was clipped by 0 bases and J by 0 bases; unmatched bases: 2. In terms of age and location, participants ranged from roughly 18 to 90 years and lived in about 25 US areas. Original processing notes: The authors estimated nucleated cell counts from reference gene primer amplification. Some clones are missing from TCRdb's copy, which holds only in-frame ones; the method was immunoSEQ multiplex PCR. V and J calls plus clone size are reproduced from that table; the DNA served to infer D and trimming. The sample has about 270,000 clones; approximately 89% are singletons.

This receptor was taken from a woman between 40 and 50 years old with acute COVID-19. The source material was PBMCs or T cells enriched from blood (not recorded which). This chain links TRBV9 with TRBJ2-7; 8 positions agree with TRBD2. Here the CDR3 DNA reads TGTGCCAGCAGCGTAGGGAGCGGGAGCTCCTACGAGCAGTACTTC. It codes for CASSVGSGSSYEQYF.